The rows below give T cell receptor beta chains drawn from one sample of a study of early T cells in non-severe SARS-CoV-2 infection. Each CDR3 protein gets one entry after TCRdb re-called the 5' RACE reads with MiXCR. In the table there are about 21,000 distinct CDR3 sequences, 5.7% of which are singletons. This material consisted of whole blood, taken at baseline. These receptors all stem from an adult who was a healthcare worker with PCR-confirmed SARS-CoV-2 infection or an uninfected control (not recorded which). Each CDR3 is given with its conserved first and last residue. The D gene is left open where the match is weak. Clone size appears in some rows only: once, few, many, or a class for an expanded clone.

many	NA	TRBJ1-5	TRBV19	CASSGFGQPQHF	TGTGCCAGTAGTGGGTTCGGCCAGCCCCAGCATTTT
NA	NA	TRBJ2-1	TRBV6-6	CASSYQTAEQFF	TGTGCCAGCAGTTACCAGACAGCAGAGCAGTTCTTC
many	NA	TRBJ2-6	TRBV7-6	CASSATFSGANVLTF	TGTGCCAGCAGCGCGACCTTCTCTGGGGCCAACGTCCTGACTTTC
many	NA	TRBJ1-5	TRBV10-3	CAIRLVPLWTVNNQPQHF	TGTGCCATCAGACTTGTCCCCCTATGGACAGTGAACAATCAGCCCCAGCATTTT
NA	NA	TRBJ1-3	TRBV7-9	CASSRRGSSGNTIYF	TGTGCCAGCAGCCGAAGAGGATCCTCTGGAAACACCATATATTTT
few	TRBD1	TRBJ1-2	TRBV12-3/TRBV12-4	CASSFSRGQQNYGYTF	TGTGCCAGCAGTTTCTCTAGGGGACAGCAAAACTATGGCTACACCTTC
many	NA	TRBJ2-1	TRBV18	CASSVQGSGEQFF	TGTGCCAGCTCTGTACAGGGTTCAGGCGAGCAGTTCTTC
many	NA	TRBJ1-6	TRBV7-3	CASSVTGYDSPLHF	TGTGCCAGCAGCGTAACAGGGTACGATTCACCCCTCCACTTT
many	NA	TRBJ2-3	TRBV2	CASSVGSIGTDTQYF	TGTGCCAGCAGTGTTGGGTCTATAGGGACAGATACGCAGTATTTT
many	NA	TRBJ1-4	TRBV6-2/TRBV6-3	CASARANEKLFF	TGTGCCAGCGCTCGGGCTAATGAAAAACTGTTTTTT
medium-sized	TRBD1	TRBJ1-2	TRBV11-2	CASSGTGKLVDGYTF	TGTGCCAGCAGCGGGACAGGGAAATTGGTTGATGGCTACACCTTC
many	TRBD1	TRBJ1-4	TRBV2	CASRPGTGGDEKLFF	TGTGCCAGCAGACCCGGGACAGGGGGCGATGAAAAACTGTTTTTT
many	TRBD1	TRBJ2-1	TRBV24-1	CATSARQGTYNEQFF	TGTGCCACCAGTGCCCGACAGGGTACCTACAATGAGCAGTTCTTC
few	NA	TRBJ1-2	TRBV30	CAWKRNWGSQDGYTF	TGTGCCTGGAAGAGAAATTGGGGATCCCAGGATGGCTACACCTTC
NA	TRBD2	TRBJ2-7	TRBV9	CASSVSSGNSYEQYF	TGTGCCAGCAGCGTATCTAGCGGAAACTCCTACGAGCAGTACTTC
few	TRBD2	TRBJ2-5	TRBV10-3	CAIGVPRVSGEETQYF	TGTGCCATCGGAGTCCCTAGGGTTAGCGGGGAAGAGACCCAGTACTTC
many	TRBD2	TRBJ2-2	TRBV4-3	CASSQEAGLAGADTGELFF	TGCGCCAGCAGCCAAGAGGCCGGACTAGCGGGGGCTGACACCGGGGAGCTGTTTTTT
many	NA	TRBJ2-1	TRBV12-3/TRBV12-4	CASKLETREQFF	TGTGCCAGCAAACTGGAAACGAGGGAGCAGTTCTTC
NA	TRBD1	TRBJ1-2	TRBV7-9	CASSLGDRATNYGYTF	TGTGCCAGCAGCTTAGGGGACAGGGCCACTAACTATGGCTACACCTTC
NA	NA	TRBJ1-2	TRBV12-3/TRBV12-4	CASRREGDLGYTF	TGTGCCAGCAGGCGAGAGGGGGATCTTGGCTACACCTTC
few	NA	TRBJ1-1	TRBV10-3	CATTPSLGTEAFF	TGTGCCACTACACCTTCCTTGGGGACTGAAGCTTTCTTT
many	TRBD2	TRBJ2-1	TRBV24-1	CATAGLANEQFF	TGTGCCACCGCGGGACTAGCGAATGAGCAGTTCTTC
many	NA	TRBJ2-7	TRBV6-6	CASSYSTGSGFEQYF	TGTGCCAGCAGTTACTCGACAGGATCAGGTTTCGAGCAGTACTTC
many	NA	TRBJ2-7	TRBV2	CASGLSSEQYF	TGTGCCAGCGGACTTTCCTCCGAGCAGTACTTC
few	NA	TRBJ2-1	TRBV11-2	CASTLLRGKSYNEQFF	TGTGCCAGCACCTTACTGCGGGGAAAATCCTACAATGAGCAGTTCTTC
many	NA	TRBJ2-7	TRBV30	CASQGPYEQYF	TGTGCCTCACAGGGACCCTACGAGCAGTACTTC
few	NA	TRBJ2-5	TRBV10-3	CAISESVTQYF	TGTGCCATCAGTGAGTCTGTGACCCAGTACTTC
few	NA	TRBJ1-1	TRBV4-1	CASSRGRAMNTEAFF	TGCGCCAGCAGCCGGGGTAGGGCCATGAACACTGAAGCTTTCTTT
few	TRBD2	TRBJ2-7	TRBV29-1	CSVGGGWSGDYEQYF	TGCAGCGTTGGGGGAGGATGGAGCGGGGACTACGAGCAGTACTTC
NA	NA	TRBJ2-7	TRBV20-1	CSAIRADRQFYEQYF	TGCAGTGCGATAAGGGCAGACCGCCAGTTCTACGAGCAGTACTTC
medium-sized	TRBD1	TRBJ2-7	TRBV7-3	CASSLGQGRLGSEQYF	TGTGCCAGCAGCTTAGGACAGGGGAGGTTAGGTAGCGAGCAGTACTTC
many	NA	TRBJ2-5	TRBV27	CASSWRLEETQYF	TGTGCCAGCAGTTGGCGCTTGGAAGAGACCCAGTACTTC
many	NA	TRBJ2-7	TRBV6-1	CASSRDPFREQYF	TGTGCCAGCAGCAGGGACCCCTTTAGGGAGCAGTACTTC
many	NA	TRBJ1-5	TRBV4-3	CASSQDRGQADQPQHF	TGCGCCAGCAGCCAAGATAGAGGGCAGGCGGATCAGCCCCAGCATTTT
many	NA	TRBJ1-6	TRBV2	CASSENNSPLHF	TGTGCCAGCAGTGAAAATAATTCACCCCTCCACTTT
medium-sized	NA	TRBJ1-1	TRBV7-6	CASSSDSNTEAFF	TGTGCCAGCAGCTCCGACTCGAACACTGAAGCTTTCTTT
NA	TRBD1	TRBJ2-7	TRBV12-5	CASGQGQRASYEQYF	TGTGCTAGTGGTCAGGGACAGAGGGCTTCCTACGAGCAGTACTTC
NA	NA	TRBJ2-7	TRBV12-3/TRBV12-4	CASSLWGEQYF	TGTGCCAGCAGCCTTTGGGGGGAGCAGTACTTC
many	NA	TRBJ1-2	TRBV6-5	CASSYGYGYTF	TGTGCCAGCAGTTACGGCTATGGCTACACCTTC
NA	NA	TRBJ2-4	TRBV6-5	CASKTELAKNIQYF	TGTGCCAGCAAGACAGAACTAGCCAAAAACATTCAGTACTTC
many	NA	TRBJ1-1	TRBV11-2	CASSFQQTEAFF	TGTGCCAGCAGCTTCCAACAAACTGAAGCTTTCTTT
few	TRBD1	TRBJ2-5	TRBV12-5	CASGLVNRGQETQYF	TGTGCTAGTGGTTTGGTAAACAGGGGACAAGAGACCCAGTACTTC
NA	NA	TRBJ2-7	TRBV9	CASSPPAGREFGEQYF	TGTGCCAGCAGCCCCCCGGCAGGCAGGGAGTTCGGCGAGCAGTACTTC
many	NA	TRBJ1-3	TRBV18	CASSPVARPGNTIYF	TGTGCCAGCTCACCAGTCGCTAGGCCGGGAAACACCATATATTTT
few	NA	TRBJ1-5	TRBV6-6	CASSYSLPDQPQHF	TGTGCCAGCAGTTACTCCCTCCCTGATCAGCCCCAGCATTTT
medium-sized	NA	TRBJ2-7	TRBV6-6	CASSTRVRSYEQYF	TGTGCCAGCAGTACCAGGGTTCGGTCCTACGAGCAGTACTTC
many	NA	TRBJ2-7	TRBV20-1	CSARDGYEQYF	TGCAGTGCTAGAGATGGGTACGAGCAGTACTTC
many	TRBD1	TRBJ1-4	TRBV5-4	CASSAQGIEKLFF	TGTGCCAGCAGCGCACAGGGGATCGAAAAACTGTTTTTT
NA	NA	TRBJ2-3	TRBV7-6	CASSSDPALLAPSTDTQYF	TGTGCCAGCAGCTCCGACCCCGCGCTACTAGCACCTAGCACAGATACGCAGTATTTT
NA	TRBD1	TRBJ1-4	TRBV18	CASSLLEGASEKLFF	TGTGCCAGCTCACTCCTAGAGGGGGCATCTGAAAAACTGTTTTTT
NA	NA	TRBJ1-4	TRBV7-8	CASSLDGATNEKLFF	TGTGCCAGCAGCCTGGACGGTGCAACTAATGAAAAACTGTTTTTT
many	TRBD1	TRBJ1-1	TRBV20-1	CSAVYRQGFNTEAFF	TGCAGTGCCGTGTATCGACAGGGTTTTAACACTGAAGCTTTCTTT
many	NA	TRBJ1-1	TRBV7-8	CASSLTGSTEAFF	TGTGCCAGCAGCCTTACAGGGTCCACTGAAGCTTTCTTT
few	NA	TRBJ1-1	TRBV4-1	CASSRQGIDTEAFF	TGCGCCAGCAGCCGTCAGGGCATCGACACTGAAGCTTTCTTT
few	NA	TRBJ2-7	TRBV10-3	CAITGNGYEQYF	TGTGCCATCACAGGGAATGGCTACGAGCAGTACTTC
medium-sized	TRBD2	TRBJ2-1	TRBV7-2	CASRSLAGGWNEQFF	TGTGCCAGCAGATCCCTAGCGGGGGGATGGAATGAGCAGTTCTTC